This TCR beta chain originates from a study of control samples from healthy donors and cancer patients. Unmatched junction bases numbered 10, after V lost 0 bases and J lost 2 bases. Germline-derived CDR1 and CDR2 are SNHLY and FYNNEI. The CDR3 consists of 17 residues. This table comes from immunoSEQ multiplex PCR, and its TCRdb copy is limited to in-frame clones, with some not included. Of roughly 130,000 clones detected, 80% to 95% appear once; the ten largest clones hold 11%. Sequenced: blood. The sequence derives from a man aged 25 to 40 in good health. The rearrangement uses TRBV2 and TRBJ2-7; 7 nucleotides agree with TRBD2. The CDR3 sequence: CASSEALVGGPPYEQYF. The DNA for the CDR3 is TGTGCCAGCAGTGAAGCCCTCGTGGGAGGGCCACCCTACGAGCAGTACTTC.